This TCR beta chain emerged from a study of early T cells in non-severe SARS-CoV-2 infection. Background on the study: The input, bulk RNA from unsorted whole blood, was sequenced, and chains were unpaired.

Ten or more counts support this clonotype. Its matching antigen is unknown. The germline CDR1 and CDR2 sequences are SQVTM and ANQGSEA. The CDR3 contains 13 residues. V was pared by 4 bases and J by 12 bases, with 18 bases between. Unique molecular identifiers were attached to individual cDNA molecules. Each CDR3 protein gets one entry after TCRdb re-called the 5' RACE reads with MiXCR. The table shows more than 65,000 distinct CDR3 sequences, with 9.5% to 15% occurring only once. Study conclusions and caveats: Using VDJdb, the matching emphasized anti-spike CD8 responses while missing private and CD4 specificities.

The chain recombines TRBV29-1 with TRBJ1-4; D might be TRBD1 (5 bases). This TCR derives from an adult who was a healthcare worker with PCR-confirmed SARS-CoV-2 infection or an uninfected control (not recorded which). The sequencing sample was made of whole blood. CDR3 DNA: TGCAGCGTTGTTTGGGGCCCGGGGGTGGAACTGTTTTTT. It is translated as CSVVWGPGVELFF.